This entry lists 7 T cell receptor beta chains sequenced from one sample in a study of response to subunit inactivated influenza vaccine. TCRdb reanalysed the RT-PCR reads using MiXCR and keeps one entry per CDR3 protein. Of a few hundred thousand distinct CDR3 sequences in the sample, just over 20% were seen once. The sample in question was PBMCs from blood, obtained 21 months after vaccination. These receptors all stem from a man between 50 and 75 years old who received an inactivated influenza vaccine.

By share, this clonotype counts as medium-sized. The V call is TRBV29-1, the J call TRBJ1-1; D gene uncertain. This CDR3 region has 15 residues. The V end was cut by 5 bases, the J end by 0 bases, with 16 bases between. In germline, CDR1 is SQVTM, CDR2 ANQGSEA. The CDR3 sequence: CSVSGDEPLNTEAFF. The CDR3 DNA reads as TGCAGCGTTTCAGGAGACGAACCGTTGAACACTGAAGCTTTCTTT.

This clonotype has a handful of counts. The genes are TRBV20-1 and TRBJ1-5; D gene uncertain. The V end lost 6 bases, the J end lost 3 bases, and 12 bases lay between the germline ends. Germline V gene sequence: CDR1 DFQATT, CDR2 SNEGSKA (reference sequence). The CDR3 extends over 13 amino acids. The CDR3 sequence: CSAKKPPNQPQHF. The CDR3 DNA sequence: TGCAGTGCCAAAAAACCCCCCAATCAGCCCCAGCATTTT.

The rearrangement uses TRBV6-1 and TRBJ1-2, with a tentative D call TRBD1 (5 bases). The CDR3 has 13 amino acids. The germline CDR1 and CDR2 sequences are MNHNS and SASEGT. V dropped 8 bases and J dropped 2 bases, with 12 bases sitting between them. The CDR3 reads CASRIDRNYGYTF. DNA for the CDR3: TGTGCCAGCCGCATCGACAGAAACTATGGCTACACCTTC.

The chain combines TRBV4-3 with TRBJ1-1; D gene ambiguous. Germline CDR1 LGHNA, CDR2 YSLEER. Trimming took 0 bases from V and 0 from J, leaving 11 bases between them. This CDR3 has 16 residues. CDR3 coding DNA: TGCGCCAGCAGCCAAGAAGGCCGGAGGCTGAACACTGAAGCTTTCTTT. Translation: CASSQEGRRLNTEAFF.

The genes are TRBV4-1 and TRBJ1-4; TRBD1 matches at 7 bases. Germline-derived CDR1 and CDR2 are MGHRA and YSYEKL. The V segment lost 0 bases and the J segment 10 bases; nucleotides outside the gene matches: 8. The CDR3 runs 15 residues. The CDR3 DNA reads as TGCGCCAGCAGCCAAGAACAGGGGACGTCTCGAAAACTGTTTTTT. The encoded protein is CASSQEQGTSRKLFF.

The chain recombines TRBV19 with TRBJ1-2; no definite D call. The CDR3 is 13 amino acids. V was trimmed by 3 bases and J by 2 bases, leaving 7 bases between them. The germline gives CDR1 LNHDA, CDR2 SQIVND (reference sequence). The DNA for the CDR3 is TGTGCCAGTAGTATGGAGACAAACTATGGCTACACCTTC. It codes for CASSMETNYGYTF.

V and J are TRBV6-1 and TRBJ2-7; D gene uncertain. Germline CDR1 MNHNS, CDR2 SASEGT. Trimming stripped 6 bases from V and 2 bases from J, with 20 bases between. The CDR3 is made up of 16 amino acids. This CDR3 reads CASSQTYGSGPYEQYF. Written as DNA, the CDR3 is TGTGCCAGCAGCCAGACCTACGGATCGGGCCCCTACGAGCAGTACTTC.